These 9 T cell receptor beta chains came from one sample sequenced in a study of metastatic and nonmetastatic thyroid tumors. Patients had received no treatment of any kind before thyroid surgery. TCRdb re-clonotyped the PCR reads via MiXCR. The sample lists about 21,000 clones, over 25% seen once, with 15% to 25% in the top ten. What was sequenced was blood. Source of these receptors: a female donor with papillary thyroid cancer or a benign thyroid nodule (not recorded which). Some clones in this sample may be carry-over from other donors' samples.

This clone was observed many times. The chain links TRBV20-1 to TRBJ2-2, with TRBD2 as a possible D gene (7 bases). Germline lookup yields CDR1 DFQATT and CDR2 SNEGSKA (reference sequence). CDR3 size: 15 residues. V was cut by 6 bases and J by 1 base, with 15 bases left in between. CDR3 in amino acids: CSAGGGSENTGELFF. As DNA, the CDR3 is TGCAGTGCAGGGGGGGGCAGTGAGAACACCGGGGAGCTGTTTTTT.

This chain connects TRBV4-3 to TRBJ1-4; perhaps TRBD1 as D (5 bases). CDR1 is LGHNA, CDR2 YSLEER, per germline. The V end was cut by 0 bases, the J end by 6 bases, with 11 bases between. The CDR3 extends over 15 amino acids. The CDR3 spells CASSQDRQKYEKLFF. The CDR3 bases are TGCGCCAGCAGCCAAGATAGACAGAAATATGAAAAACTGTTTTTT.

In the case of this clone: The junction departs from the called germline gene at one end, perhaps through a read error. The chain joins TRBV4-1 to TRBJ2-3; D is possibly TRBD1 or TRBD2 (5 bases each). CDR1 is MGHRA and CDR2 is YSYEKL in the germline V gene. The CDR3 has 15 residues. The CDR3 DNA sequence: TGCGCCAGCAGACGGAGCGGCTCCAGGGAAGATACGCCGTATTTT. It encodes CASRRSGSREDTPYF.

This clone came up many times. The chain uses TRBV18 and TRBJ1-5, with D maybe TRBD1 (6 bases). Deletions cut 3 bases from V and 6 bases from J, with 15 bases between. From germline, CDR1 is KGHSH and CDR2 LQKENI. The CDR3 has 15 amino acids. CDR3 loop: CASSPGRGATQPQHF. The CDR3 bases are TGTGCCAGCTCACCTGGACGGGGGGCTACTCAGCCCCAGCATTTT.

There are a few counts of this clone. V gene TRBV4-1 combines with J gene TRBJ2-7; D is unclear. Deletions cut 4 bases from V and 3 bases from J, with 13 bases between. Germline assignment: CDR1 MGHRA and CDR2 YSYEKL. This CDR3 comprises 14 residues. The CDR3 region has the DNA TGCGCCAGCAGCCCGAATGAGCCCAACTACGAGCAGTACTTC. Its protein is CASSPNEPNYEQYF.

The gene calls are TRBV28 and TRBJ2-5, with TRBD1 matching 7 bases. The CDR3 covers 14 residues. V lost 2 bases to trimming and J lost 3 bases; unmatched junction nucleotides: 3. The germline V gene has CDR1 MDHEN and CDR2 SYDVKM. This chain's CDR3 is CASSLVDREETQYF. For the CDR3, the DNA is TGTGCCAGCAGTTTAGTTGACAGGGAAGAGACCCAGTACTTC.

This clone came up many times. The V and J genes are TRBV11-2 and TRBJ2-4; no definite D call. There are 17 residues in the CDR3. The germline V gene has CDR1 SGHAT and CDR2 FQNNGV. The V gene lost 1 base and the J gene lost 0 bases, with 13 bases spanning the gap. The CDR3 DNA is TGTGCCAGCAGCTTAGGAGCTGGTAAGGGAGCCAAAAACATTCAGTACTTC. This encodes CASSLGAGKGAKNIQYF.

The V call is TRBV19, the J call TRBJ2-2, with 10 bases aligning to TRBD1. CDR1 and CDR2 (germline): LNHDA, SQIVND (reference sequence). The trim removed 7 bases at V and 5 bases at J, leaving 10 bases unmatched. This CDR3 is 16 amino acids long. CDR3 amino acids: CASIPRQGASTGELFF. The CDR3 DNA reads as TGTGCCAGTATCCCCAGACAGGGGGCTTCTACCGGGGAGCTGTTTTTT.

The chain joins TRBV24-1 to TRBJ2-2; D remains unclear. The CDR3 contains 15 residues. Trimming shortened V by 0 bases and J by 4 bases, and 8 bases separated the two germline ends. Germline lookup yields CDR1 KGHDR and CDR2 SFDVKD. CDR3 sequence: CATSDLSRSTGELFF. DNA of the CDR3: TGTGCCACCAGTGATTTGTCTCGAAGCACCGGGGAGCTGTTTTTT.